The T cell receptor (beta chain) under discussion was sequenced for a study of cytomegalovirus exposure and HLA in healthy donors. Whole-study findings and limits: Within an earlier analysis, most TCR beta V segments proved productive either about 87% or about 30% of the time.

As to this clone: Its antigen remains unknown.

PCR amplification relied on 60 Vbeta primers (plus 13 Jbeta primers). Sequencing was performed with immunoSEQ multiplex PCR; in TCRdb, only in-frame clones are kept and a portion is missing. The table records 150,000 to 200,000 clones, roughly three quarters of them present only once. The sample comprised PBMCs. This TCR was recovered from a woman in her twenties or thirties in good health and CMV-seropositive.

The CDR3 reads CASSQEPRSGANVLTF. In DNA, the CDR3 is TGTGCCAGCAGCCAGGAGCCACGCTCTGGGGCCAACGTCCTGACTTTC. The chain recombines TRBV4-2 with TRBJ2-6, with D unresolved. V was pared by 3 bases and J by 0 bases, with 9 bases between. CDR3 length: 16 amino acids. Germline V gene lookup returns CDR1 LGHNA and CDR2 YNFKEQ.